Presented here are 16 T cell receptor beta chains from one specimen sequenced in a study of shared clonotypes between healthy human individuals. TCRdb keeps only in-frame clones here, not all; method: immunoSEQ multiplex PCR. Here the sample spans over 75,000 clones, about 70% being singletons. Source material: memory CD8+ T cells sorted from blood. Subset reported: CD45RO+ cells pooled with CCR7-negative TemRA cells. All receptors come from a man between 25 and 39 years old in good health.

The gene calls are TRBV5-1 and TRBJ2-2, with D possibly TRBD1 on 5 matching bases. V was cut by 0 bases and J by 1 base, with 7 bases left in between. The CDR3 runs to 15 residues. Germline CDR1 and CDR2: SGHRS and YFSETQ. CDR3 sequence reads: CASSLGGQNTGELFF. DNA of the CDR3: TGCGCCAGCAGCTTGGGCGGACAGAACACCGGGGAGCTGTTTTTT. Together with reference TRBV5-1 and TRBJ2-2, the CDR3 gives the full variable domain: KAGVTQTPRYLIKTRGQQVTLSCSPISGHRSVSWYQQTPGQGLQFLFEYFSETQRNKGNFPGRFSGRQFSNSRSEMNVSTLELGDSALYLCASSLGGQNTGELFFGEGSRLTVL.

The chain combines TRBV5-6 with TRBJ1-1; no firm D call. V was clipped by 1 base and J by 2 bases, with 6 bases between them. From germline, CDR1 is SGHDT and CDR2 YYEEEE. This CDR3 region has 13 residues. CDR3 sequence reads: CASSLHGNTEAFF. As DNA, the CDR3 is TGTGCCAGCAGCTTGCATGGAAACACTGAAGCTTTCTTT. The full variable domain, rest sourced from reference TRBV5-6 and TRBJ1-1, is DAGVTQSPTHLIKTRGQQVTLRCSPKSGHDTVSWYQQALGQGPQFIFQYYEEEERQRGNFPDRFSGHQFPNYSSELNVNALLLGDSALYLCASSLHGNTEAFFGQGTRLTVV.

The genes are TRBV25-1 and TRBJ2-1, with no clear D. Trimming pared 3 bases from V and 10 bases from J, leaving 10 bases between. This CDR3 is built from 12 residues. The germline V gene encodes CDR1 MGHDK and CDR2 SYGVNS. The CDR3, as DNA: TGTGCCAGCAGTGACCAGGCTGGGGAGCAGTTCTTC. Its translation is CASSDQAGEQFF.

The V and J genes are TRBV4-2 and TRBJ2-7; D remains unclear. This CDR3 region has 16 residues. Between the trimmed V and J ends, which lost 0 bases and 10 bases, there was a span of 22 bases. Germline V gene data show CDR1 as LGHNA and CDR2 as YNFKEQ. CDR3 sequence reads: CASSQDKIDVSRPQYF. The CDR3 DNA reads TGTGCCAGCAGCCAAGATAAGATAGACGTGTCCAGACCCCAGTACTTC.

The V gene is TRBV7-8, the J gene TRBJ2-5; TRBD1 matches at 11 bases. The CDR3 loop spans 16 amino acids. V shed 3 bases, J shed 5 bases, and the junction held 8 bases outside the gene matches. Germline-derived CDR1 and CDR2 are SGHVS and FQNEAQ. The CDR3 loop is CASSFEDRGLRETQYF. As DNA, the CDR3 is TGTGCCAGCAGCTTTGAGGACAGGGGGCTTCGGGAGACCCAGTACTTC.

This chain links TRBV19 with TRBJ1-5; the D gene is possibly TRBD1 (5 bases). Germline assignment: CDR1 LNHDA and CDR2 SQIVND (reference sequence). V dropped 8 bases and J dropped 5 bases, with 16 bases sitting between them. CDR3 length: 14 residues. CDR3 protein: CASRGGEEDQPQHF. The CDR3 region has the DNA TGTGCCAGTCGAGGAGGGGAAGAGGATCAGCCCCAGCATTTT.

The V call is TRBV7-9, the J call TRBJ2-5; 7 bases agree with TRBD1. V trimming: 4 bases; J trimming: 0 bases; junction bases outside the gene matches: 5. Germline V gene data show CDR1 as SEHNR and CDR2 as FQNEAQ (reference sequence). The CDR3 totals 15 residues. The CDR3, as DNA: TGTGCCAGCAGCTCATGGGACAGAGACCAAGAGACCCAGTACTTC. Translated: CASSSWDRDQETQYF.

This clone showed up just a few times. The chain combines TRBV6-5 with TRBJ2-5; no reliable D call. With 5 bases removed from V and 2 bases from J, the gap between germline ends came to 12 bases. This CDR3 contains 14 residues. Germline V lookup: CDR1 MNHEY, CDR2 SVGAGI. CDR3 bases: TGTGCCAGCAGTGAAGGTGTTGAGCAAGAGACCCAGTACTTC. Encoded protein: CASSEGVEQETQYF.

This clone was seen a handful of times. The V and J genes are TRBV6-1 and TRBJ2-7; D is unclear. The V gene lost 8 bases and the J gene lost 0 bases, with 8 bases spanning the gap. Per the germline V gene, CDR1 is MNHNS and CDR2 is SASEGT. The CDR3 extends over 12 amino acids. The CDR3 sequence: CASADDSYEQYF. Here the CDR3 DNA reads TGTGCCAGCGCCGACGACTCCTACGAGCAGTACTTC.

A word on this clone: This likely reflects a read error, since a far larger clone is one base away. This same CDR3 is encoded by further DNA sequences in the sample. V gene TRBV6-1 combines with J gene TRBJ2-7, with no clear D. V lost 4 bases to trimming and J lost 3 bases, with 4 bases between them. Germline values: CDR1 MNHNS, CDR2 SASEGT. The CDR3 has 11 residues. The CDR3 sequence: CASSAYYEQYF. Here the CDR3 DNA reads TGTGCCAGCAGTGCCTACTACGAGCAGTACTTC.

This chain uses TRBV19 with TRBJ2-6; no clear D. CDR3 length: 15 residues. Trimming cost V 7 bases and J 3 bases, with 13 bases left between them. Germline loops: CDR1 LNHDA, CDR2 SQIVND (reference sequence). DNA for the CDR3: TGTGCCAGTACCCTCCTGGGGTATGGGGCCAACGTCCTGACTTTC. It codes for CASTLLGYGANVLTF.

This clone has more than one count but fewer than ten. The chain recombines TRBV29-1 with TRBJ2-2; D remains ambiguous. Trimming removed 7 bases at V and 4 bases at J, with 7 bases between. Germline CDR1 and CDR2: SQVTM and ANQGSEA. The length of the CDR3 is 11 residues. The CDR3 sequence is CSGLITGELFF. In DNA form, the CDR3 reads TGCAGCGGCCTTATCACCGGGGAGCTGTTTTTT.

This chain connects TRBV5-1 to TRBJ2-5; D might be TRBD1 (7 bases). This CDR3 spans 15 amino acids. Germline V gives CDR1 SGHRS, CDR2 YFSETQ. V lost 0 bases, J lost 2 bases, and 11 bases lay in between. The CDR3 DNA reads TGCGCCAGCAGCTTGGCCCCAGGGGGGCAAGAGACCCAGTACTTC. Translating it yields CASSLAPGGQETQYF.

The CDR3 DNA reads as TGTGCCAGCAGTGGCAGGGTAGAGCAGTTCTTC. The encoded protein is CASSGRVEQFF. The chain uses TRBV6-6 and TRBJ2-1; maybe TRBD1 (5 bases). Germline assignment: CDR1 MNHNY and CDR2 SVGAGI (reference sequence). CDR3 length: 11 amino acids. Trimming removed 5 bases at V and 10 bases at J, with 9 bases between.

The chain recombines TRBV5-1 with TRBJ2-2; 8 bases are a match to TRBD2. Germline V gives CDR1 SGHRS, CDR2 YFSETQ. The CDR3 has 15 residues. Trimming took 1 base from V and 7 from J; bases not matched to a gene: 6. The CDR3 loop is CASSLSGSGNGELFF. The DNA of the CDR3 is TGCGCCAGCAGCTTGAGCGGGAGTGGCAACGGGGAGCTGTTTTTT.

V gene TRBV28 combines with J gene TRBJ1-2; the D gene is possibly TRBD1 (6 bases). The CDR3 covers 16 residues. The V end lost 0 bases, the J end lost 8 bases, and 19 bases lay between the germline ends. Germline loops: CDR1 MDHEN, CDR2 SYDVKM. CDR3 nucleotides: TGTGCCAGCAGTTTATGGGCCGGGACACGGAGGGTCGGCTACACCTTC. Protein product: CASSLWAGTRRVGYTF.